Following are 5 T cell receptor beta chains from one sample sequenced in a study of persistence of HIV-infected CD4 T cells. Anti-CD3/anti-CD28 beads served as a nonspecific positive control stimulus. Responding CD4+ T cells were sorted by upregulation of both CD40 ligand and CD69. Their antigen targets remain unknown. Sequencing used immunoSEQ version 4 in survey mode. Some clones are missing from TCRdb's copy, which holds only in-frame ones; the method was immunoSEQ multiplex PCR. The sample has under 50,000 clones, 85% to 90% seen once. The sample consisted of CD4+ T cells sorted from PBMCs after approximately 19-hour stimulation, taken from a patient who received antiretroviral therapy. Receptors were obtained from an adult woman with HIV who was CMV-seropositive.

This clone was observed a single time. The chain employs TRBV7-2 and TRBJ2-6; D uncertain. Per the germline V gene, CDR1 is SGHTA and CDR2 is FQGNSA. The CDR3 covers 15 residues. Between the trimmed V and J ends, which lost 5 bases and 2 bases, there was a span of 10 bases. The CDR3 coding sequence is TGTGCCAGCAGCCTCCAGGAAACTGGGGCCAACGTCCTGACTTTC. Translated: CASSLQETGANVLTF.

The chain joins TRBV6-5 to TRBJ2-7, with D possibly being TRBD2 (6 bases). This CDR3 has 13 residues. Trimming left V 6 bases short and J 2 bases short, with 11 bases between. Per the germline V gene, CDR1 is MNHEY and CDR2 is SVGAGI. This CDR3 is CASSRGKAYEQYF. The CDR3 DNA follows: TGTGCCAGCAGCCGGGGGAAAGCCTACGAGCAGTACTTC.

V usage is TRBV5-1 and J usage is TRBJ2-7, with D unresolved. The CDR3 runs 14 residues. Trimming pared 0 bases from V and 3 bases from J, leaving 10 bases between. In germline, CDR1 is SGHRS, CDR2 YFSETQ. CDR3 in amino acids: CASSLVPAGYEQYF. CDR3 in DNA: TGCGCCAGCAGCTTGGTACCGGCCGGCTACGAGCAGTACTTC. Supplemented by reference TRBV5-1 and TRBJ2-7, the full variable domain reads KAGVTQTPRYLIKTRGQQVTLSCSPISGHRSVSWYQQTPGQGLQFLFEYFSETQRNKGNFPGRFSGRQFSNSRSEMNVSTLELGDSALYLCASSLVPAGYEQYFGPGTRLTVT.

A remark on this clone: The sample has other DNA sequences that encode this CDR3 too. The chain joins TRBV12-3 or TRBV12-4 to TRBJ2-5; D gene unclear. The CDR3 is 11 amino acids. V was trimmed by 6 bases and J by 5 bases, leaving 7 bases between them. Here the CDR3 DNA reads TGTGCCAGCAGCCTGGGGGAGACCCAGTACTTC. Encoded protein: CASSLGETQYF.

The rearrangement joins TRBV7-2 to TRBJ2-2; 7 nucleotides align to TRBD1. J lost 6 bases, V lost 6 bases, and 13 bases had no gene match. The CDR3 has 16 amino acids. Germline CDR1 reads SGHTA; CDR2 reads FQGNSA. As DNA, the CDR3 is TGTGCCAGCAGGGGGGACAGTACGAATTTAGCCGGGGAGCTGTTTTTT. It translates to CASRGDSTNLAGELFF.